The rows below give T cell receptor beta chains drawn from one sample of a study of blood T cell repertoires in COVID-19. Sequencing was performed with immunoSEQ multiplex PCR; in TCRdb, only in-frame clones are kept and a portion is missing. The data contain around 430,000 clones, approximately 90% of them singletons. Sequencing used peripheral blood. These receptors were obtained from a woman aged 50 to 60 with COVID-19, enrolled during active disease. Each CDR3 is given without its conserved first and last residue. Fields, in order: V gene, D gene, CDR3 protein. The D gene is left open where the match is weak.

V gene: TRBV19
D gene: NA
CDR3 protein: ASSIGRGPFTEAF

V gene: TRBV5-6
D gene: NA
CDR3 protein: ASSLNRVYNEKLF

V gene: TRBV30
D gene: NA
CDR3 protein: AWSVLVATDTQY

V gene: TRBV3-1/TRBV3-2
D gene: TRBD2
CDR3 protein: ASSHSGGNEQF

V gene: TRBV11-2
D gene: TRBD2
CDR3 protein: ASSLGGGLADYEQY

V gene: TRBV3-1/TRBV3-2
D gene: NA
CDR3 protein: ASTPGAGAYQETQY

V gene: TRBV6-5
D gene: NA
CDR3 protein: ASRGLGGYEQY

V gene: TRBV5-4
D gene: NA
CDR3 protein: ASSLGGGLDEQY

V gene: TRBV27
D gene: TRBD1
CDR3 protein: ASSYAGGNYGYT

V gene: TRBV7-6
D gene: NA
CDR3 protein: ASSLEGDSAYEQY